One TCR beta chain is described in this entry. Antigen: not known. A J-beta primer mix and a sample-barcoded 5' primer were used in a second PCR of about 7 to 11 cycles. MiXCR, applied by TCRdb to the 5' RACE reads, yields one record per CDR3 protein. The sample consists of about 800,000 distinct CDR3 sequences, 55% to 75% of them appearing once. The record originates from a study of blood T cells in healthy people across ages. Points from the study as a whole: In these data, TCR beta diversity tracked strongly with naive T cell percentage. Fewer expanded clones and more diversity marked long-lived versus aged donors.

This TCR was sampled from a man under 40 in good health. Sequencing used blood.

CDR3 DNA sequence: TGCAGTGCTCCGGCCAGCCCGGTGCAGTACTTC. It is translated as CSAPASPVQYF. The chain has TRBV20-1 and TRBJ2-4; no firm D call. The V and J ends lost 5 bases and 13 bases respectively, with 15 bases between them. In germline, CDR1 is DFQATT, CDR2 SNEGSKA (reference sequence). CDR3 length: 11 amino acids.